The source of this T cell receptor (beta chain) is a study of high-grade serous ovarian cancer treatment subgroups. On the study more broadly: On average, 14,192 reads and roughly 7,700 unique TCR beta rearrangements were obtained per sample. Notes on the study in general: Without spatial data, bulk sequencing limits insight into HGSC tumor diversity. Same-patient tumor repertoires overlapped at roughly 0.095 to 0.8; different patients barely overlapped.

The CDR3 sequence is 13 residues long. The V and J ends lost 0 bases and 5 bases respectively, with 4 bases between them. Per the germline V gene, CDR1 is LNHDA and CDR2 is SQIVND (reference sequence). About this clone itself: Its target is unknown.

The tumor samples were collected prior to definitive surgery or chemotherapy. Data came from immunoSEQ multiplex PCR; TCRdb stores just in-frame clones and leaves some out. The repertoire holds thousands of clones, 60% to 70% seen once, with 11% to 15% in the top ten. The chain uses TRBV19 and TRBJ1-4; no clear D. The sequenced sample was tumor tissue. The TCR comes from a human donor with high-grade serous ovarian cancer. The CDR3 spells CASSIDSNEKLFF. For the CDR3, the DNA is TGTGCCAGTAGTATAGACTCGAATGAAAAACTGTTTTTT.